Listed below are T cell receptor beta chains from one sample, sequenced in a study of response to subunit inactivated influenza vaccine. TCRdb reprocessed the RT-PCR reads via MiXCR and lists one record per CDR3 protein. This sample has around 790,000 distinct CDR3 sequences; roughly 20% occur once, and the top ten carry 10%. The specimen was PBMCs from blood, collected around 5 days after vaccination. Receptors were obtained from a man over 45 who received an inactivated influenza vaccine. Both conserved end residues are part of each CDR3. The order of the fields is D gene, clone size, V gene, J gene, CDR3 protein, CDR3 DNA. A D gene is named only where the DNA matches it firmly. Rows give clone size only sometimes, using once, few, many, or a class for an expanded clone.

>-|many|TRBV7-2|TRBJ2-7
CASSLTGLPYEQYF
TGTGCCAGCAGCTTAACGGGTCTCCCCTACGAGCAGTACTTC
>TRBD1|-|TRBV28|TRBJ2-1
CASLGQDSSYNEQFF
TGTGCCAGCCTCGGACAGGATAGCTCCTACAATGAGCAGTTCTTC
>-|few|TRBV5-1|TRBJ1-5
CASRLYSNQPQHF
TGCGCCAGCAGGCTCTATAGCAATCAGCCCCAGCATTTT
>-|-|TRBV20-1|TRBJ2-1
CSACPLRGENYNEQFF
TGCAGTGCTTGCCCCTTAAGGGGGGAAAACTACAATGAGCAGTTCTTC
>-|-|TRBV5-1|TRBJ1-1
CASSLDTGINTEAFF
TGCGCCAGCAGCTTGGATACAGGGATCAACACTGAAGCTTTCTTT
>-|-|TRBV20-1|TRBJ2-1
CSAYPDRGRDNEQFF
TGCAGTGCTTATCCCGACCGGGGGCGGGACAATGAGCAGTTCTTC
>-|-|TRBV7-9|TRBJ2-1
CASSSPLVGYNEQFF
TGTGCCAGCAGCTCCCCTTTGGTCGGCTACAATGAGCAGTTCTTC
>TRBD2|-|TRBV4-2|TRBJ2-3
CASSQDLAGPGDTQYF
TGTGCCAGCAGCCAAGATCTAGCGGGGCCTGGAGATACGCAGTATTTT
>-|-|TRBV7-2|TRBJ2-5
CASSPAGGGTQYF
TGTGCCAGCAGCCCGGCAGGGGGGGGGACCCAGTACTTC
>-|-|TRBV20-1|TRBJ2-1
CSAEGIVSYNEQFF
TGCAGTGCTGAGGGGATTGTCTCCTACAATGAGCAGTTCTTC
>TRBD2|many|TRBV20-1|TRBJ2-1
CSVAGGIGEQFF
TGCAGTGTTGCGGGGGGTATTGGTGAGCAGTTCTTC
>TRBD2|-|TRBV4-3|TRBJ2-1
CASSQANLAGYNEQFF
TGCGCCAGCAGCCAAGCCAATCTAGCGGGATACAATGAGCAGTTCTTC
>TRBD1|once|TRBV5-1|TRBJ1-1
CASSSNPGQGGTEAFF
TGCGCCAGCAGCTCGAATCCGGGACAGGGAGGGACTGAAGCTTTCTTT
>-|-|TRBV20-1|TRBJ1-1
CSGKGWDNMNTEAFF
TGCAGCGGAAAAGGATGGGACAACATGAACACTGAAGCTTTCTTT
>-|-|TRBV5-1|TRBJ1-1
CASSFTPGREAFF
TGCGCCAGCAGCTTCACCCCGGGCAGGGAAGCTTTCTTT
>-|once|TRBV21-1|TRBJ1-2
CASSKRQLYGYTF
TGTGCCAGCAGCAAAAGGCAGCTCTATGGCTACACCTTC
>-|-|TRBV20-1|TRBJ2-5
CSAIIHGFRGETQYF
TGCAGTGCTATCATTCACGGATTCAGGGGAGAGACCCAGTACTTC
>TRBD2|many|TRBV4-1|TRBJ2-7
CASSQSLAGDYEQYF
TGCGCCAGCAGCCAATCGCTAGCGGGGGACTACGAGCAGTACTTC
>-|-|TRBV5-1|TRBJ2-5
CASSFFQGGETQYF
TGCGCCAGCAGCTTCTTTCAGGGGGGAGAGACCCAGTACTTC
>-|few|TRBV20-1|TRBJ1-2
CSASPPRVSYGYTF
TGCAGTGCTAGTCCCCCCAGGGTTAGCTATGGCTACACCTTC
>TRBD2|many|TRBV11-2|TRBJ2-1
CASSLTSGTYNEQFF
TGTGCCAGCAGCTTGACTAGCGGCACCTACAATGAGCAGTTCTTC
>-|few|TRBV6-4|TRBJ1-4
CASSDPSGDNEKLFF
TGTGCCAGCAGTGACCCTTCGGGAGATAATGAAAAACTGTTTTTT
>-|many|TRBV4-1|TRBJ2-7
CASSLDQDTEQYF
TGCGCCAGCAGCCTAGATCAGGACACCGAGCAGTACTTC
>-|few|TRBV20-1|TRBJ1-2
CSARDLGYGYTF
TGCAGTGCTAGAGATTTGGGATATGGCTACACCTTC
>-|-|TRBV6-1|TRBJ1-6
CASSEAPTVSSYNSPLHF
TGTGCCAGCAGTGAAGCTCCGACCGTAAGCTCCTATAATTCACCCCTCCACTTT
>-|few|TRBV15|TRBJ2-7
CATSFQLVSDEQYF
TGTGCCACCAGTTTTCAACTAGTATCCGACGAGCAGTACTTC
>TRBD1|few|TRBV7-2|TRBJ1-1
CASSPTRGQGRPEAFF
TGTGCCAGCAGCCCAACAAGGGGACAGGGTCGCCCTGAAGCTTTCTTT
>TRBD2|-|TRBV7-8|TRBJ2-1
CASNPMTPTSGTYNEQFF
TGTGCCAGCAACCCCATGACACCTACTAGCGGAACCTACAATGAGCAGTTCTTC
>-|few|TRBV20-1|TRBJ2-2
CSARDSGRAGELFF
TGCAGTGCTAGAGATTCCGGACGGGCCGGGGAGCTGTTTTTT
>TRBD1|-|TRBV9|TRBJ2-7
CASSVGPSPGQGTYEQYF
TGTGCCAGCAGCGTAGGGCCCTCACCGGGACAGGGAACCTACGAGCAGTACTTC
>-|-|TRBV10-3|TRBJ2-7
CAIRNDGNSYEQYF
TGTGCCATCAGGAACGACGGGAACTCCTACGAGCAGTACTTC
>-|few|TRBV6-2/TRBV6-3|TRBJ2-3
CASRGNSARSTDTQYF
TGTGCCAGCAGGGGAAATAGTGCCCGTAGCACAGATACGCAGTATTTT
>-|-|TRBV4-2|TRBJ2-2
CANSLARNANTGELFF
TGTGCCAACAGCCTCGCACGCAACGCGAACACCGGGGAGCTGTTTTTT
>TRBD2|-|TRBV20-1|TRBJ2-3
CSARPGLAGPDGDTQYF
TGCAGTGCTAGGCCGGGACTAGCGGGACCTGATGGAGATACGCAGTATTTT
>-|few|TRBV10-3|TRBJ1-5
CAIRAGDRNQPQHF
TGTGCCATCAGGGCAGGGGATCGCAATCAGCCCCAGCATTTT
>-|few|TRBV6-5|TRBJ1-2
CASSYVDPRPGVFYGYTF
TGTGCCAGCAGTTACGTAGACCCGCGTCCTGGGGTTTTCTATGGCTACACCTTC
>-|-|TRBV10-3|TRBJ2-7
CAIRGRDSYEQYF
TGTGCCATCAGAGGACGGGACTCCTACGAGCAGTACTTC
>-|few|TRBV7-9|TRBJ1-2
CASSIGGDGYTF
TGTGCCAGCAGTATCGGCGGGGATGGCTACACCTTC
>-|-|TRBV6-2/TRBV6-3|TRBJ2-7
CASSLSQRTSASYEQYF
TGTGCCAGCAGTTTAAGCCAGAGGACAAGTGCCTCCTACGAGCAGTACTTC
>-|few|TRBV4-3|TRBJ2-2
CASSHNPPGIPGNTGELFF
TGCGCCAGCAGCCATAACCCACCGGGTATCCCAGGGAACACCGGGGAGCTGTTTTTT
>-|-|TRBV28|TRBJ1-2
CAIHSRSGGYTF
TGTGCCATCCACAGCCGCTCCGGGGGCTACACCTTC
>TRBD2|-|TRBV29-1|TRBJ2-1
CSSRGTSGSPNEQFF
TGCAGCTCTCGAGGGACTAGCGGGAGCCCCAATGAGCAGTTCTTC
>-|many|TRBV7-2|TRBJ1-2
CASSSGRNFYGYTF
TGTGCCAGCAGCTCGGGACGGAATTTCTATGGCTACACCTTC
>-|-|TRBV7-2|TRBJ2-5
CASSLARGVGETQYF
TGTGCCAGCAGCTTAGCGCGAGGGGTTGGGGAGACCCAGTACTTC
>TRBD1|-|TRBV6-6|TRBJ1-1
CATQAWDREAFF
TGTGCCACCCAGGCATGGGACAGGGAAGCTTTCTTT
>-|few|TRBV5-6|TRBJ2-3
CASSLISLRNTQYF
TGTGCCAGCAGCTTGATTAGTCTAAGAAATACGCAGTATTTT
>-|-|TRBV12-3/TRBV12-4|TRBJ2-7
CASSLSSSGYEQYF
TGTGCCAGCAGTTTAAGTAGTTCTGGCTACGAGCAGTACTTC
>-|few|TRBV6-5|TRBJ2-1
CASSYGMTFEQFF
TGTGCCAGCAGTTACGGGATGACGTTTGAGCAGTTCTTC
>TRBD1|few|TRBV15|TRBJ2-7
CATSRSPGQEIYEQYF
TGTGCCACCAGCAGATCCCCGGGACAGGAAATTTACGAGCAGTACTTC
>TRBD2|-|TRBV5-6|TRBJ2-3
CASSRTSGGHGTDTQYF
TGTGCCAGCAGCAGGACTAGCGGGGGGCACGGCACAGATACGCAGTATTTT